This T cell receptor (beta chain) comes out of a study of cytomegalovirus exposure and HLA in healthy donors. Points on this clone: Its antigen is still unknown.

Study observations and caveats: The majority of TCR sequences were rare, yet some public TCRs appeared in many donors. Later analysis showed most CMV-associated TCR beta chains appearing HLA-restricted.

Per the germline V gene, CDR1 is SEHNR and CDR2 is FQNEAQ (reference sequence). The CDR3 consists of 14 residues. J lost 3 bases, V lost 4 bases, and 5 bases had no gene match. PCR primers comprised 60 Vbeta and 13 Jbeta primers. The repertoire was sequenced with immunoSEQ multiplex PCR; TCRdb's copy has only in-frame clones and lacks some. The table has some 130,000 clones, 80% seen once. The gene calls are TRBV7-9 and TRBJ2-7, with 8 bases matching TRBD1. The clonotype originates from a male donor in good health and CMV-seronegative. Sequencing used PBMCs. CDR3 loop: CASSSGQVIYEQYF. The CDR3 DNA is TGTGCCAGCAGCTCGGGACAGGTCATCTACGAGCAGTACTTC.